This TCR beta chain derives from a study of regulatory T cells in long-lasting Graves disease. This clonotype was counted many times. Combining iRepertoire HTBI primers with Arm-PCR of CDR3 regions, the authors built TCR beta libraries. MiXCR, run by TCRdb on the multiplex PCR reads, gives a single entry per CDR3 protein. The sample lists 550,000 to 600,000 distinct CDR3 sequences; around 16% were seen once. Germline V gives CDR1 MDHEN, CDR2 SYDVKM. V was pared by 6 bases and J by 13 bases, with 19 bases between. The CDR3 is 12 amino acids. Noted time point: newly diagnosed GD, antithyroid drugs for less than 3 months. RNA from PBMCs was the source of the TCR library. These same records also appear under a second study, on T cells in Graves' hyperthyroidism and ophthalmopathy. That work states: Over 18 months, lack of ophthalmopathy progression marked Graves' hyperthyroidism as stable. Patients were excluded because of uncontrolled infection, other autoimmune disease, pregnancy or lactation. First-round RT-PCR targeting the TCR CDR3 was performed with the HTBI primer set. Most clonotypes expanded in thyroid above 0.001 were likewise present in blood.

The chain carries TRBV28 and TRBJ2-7; no firm D call. The source is a man aged 18-30 years with Graves disease. The starting material was peripheral blood mononuclear cells (PBMCs), obtained at new diagnosis, from a patient treated with antithyroid drugs. Written as DNA, the CDR3 is TGTGCCAGCAGCCTAACCGGCTACTCCCTTTACTTC. The encoded protein is CASSLTGYSLYF. Combining the CDR3 with reference TRBV28 and TRBJ2-7 gives the whole variable domain DVKVTQSSRYLVKRTGEKVFLECVQDMDHENMFWYRQDPGLGLRLIYFSYDVKMKEKGDIPEGYSVSREKKERFSLILESASTNQTSMYLCASSLTGYSLYFGPGTRLTVT.